This TCR beta chain is drawn from a study of cytomegalovirus exposure and HLA in healthy donors. Study conclusions and caveats: The authors considered a cluster of highly shared sequence variants likely to be a sequencing artifact.

Researchers ran the PCR with 60 Vbeta and 13 Jbeta primers. Assay: immunoSEQ multiplex PCR; the TCRdb copy retains only in-frame clones and omits some. This repertoire shows roughly 150,000 clones, 70% to 80% found once; its top ten account for approximately 1.3%. This CDR3 region has 11 residues. With 1 base removed from V and 7 bases from J, the gap between germline ends came to 7 bases. Germline CDR1 is GTSNPN and CDR2 is SVGIG (reference sequence). In regard to this clone: What it recognizes is unknown.

Material: PBMCs. The chain employs TRBV30 and TRBJ1-2; D remains ambiguous. This TCR came from a man aged 25-40 years in good health and CMV-seronegative. The CDR3 sequence is CAWSGGSGYTF. For the CDR3, the DNA is TGTGCCTGGAGTGGAGGGTCTGGCTACACCTTC.